What follows are 13 T cell receptor beta chains derived from one specimen sequenced in a study of shared clonotypes between healthy human individuals. Sequencing used immunoSEQ multiplex PCR; TCRdb keeps in-frame clones, though not all of them. The data show roughly 2.6 million clones, about 92% seen once. The sample consisted of naive CD4+ T cells sorted from blood. Sample subset: CD45RA+ positively selected. Every receptor here comes from a man aged 18 to 29 in good health.

The chain is built from TRBV29-1 and TRBJ2-3; D is possibly TRBD1 (6 bases). V lost 7 bases, J lost 0 bases, and 11 bases lay in between. The CDR3 length is 13 residues. Germline-derived CDR1 and CDR2 are SQVTM and ANQGSEA. CDR3 coding DNA: TGCAGCGCCACGACAGGTAGCACAGATACGCAGTATTTT. Translation gives CSATTGSTDTQYF.

The J gene is TRBJ2-2, the V gene TRBV6-9, with TRBD2 matching 7 bases. The CDR3 length is 13 residues. Trimming removed 9 bases from V and 3 bases from J; junction bases left unmatched: 4. Germline values: CDR1 MNHGY, CDR2 SVAAGI. Here the CDR3 reads CARSLADTGELFF. The CDR3 nucleotides are TGTGCCAGGTCGCTAGCGGACACCGGGGAGCTGTTTTTT.

This chain connects TRBV6-1 to TRBJ2-7; 9 bases are shared with TRBD1. The V and J ends lost 2 bases and 4 bases, in that order; junction bases with no gene match: 3. The V gene's germline CDR1 is MNHNS and CDR2 SASEGT. CDR3 size: 14 residues. The CDR3 protein is CASSEIGQGYEQYF. For the CDR3, the DNA is TGTGCCAGCAGTGAAATAGGACAGGGGTACGAGCAGTACTTC.

The V and J genes are TRBV5-3 and TRBJ1-5, with D hard to call. TRBV5-3 counts as an open reading frame of uncertain function. The CDR3 covers 12 residues. V was trimmed by 3 bases and J by 9 bases, leaving 10 bases between them. CDR3 region: CARSSYSGPQHF. The CDR3 DNA is TGTGCCAGAAGCTCCTACTCGGGGCCCCAGCATTTT.

The chain has TRBV18 and TRBJ2-6; D unclear. V gave up 5 bases and J gave up 1 base, with 12 bases separating them. CDR1 is KGHSH and CDR2 is LQKENI in the germline V gene. This CDR3 is built from 16 residues. The CDR3 DNA reads as TGTGCCAGCTCATGGGCGGTGTTTTCTGGGGCCAACGTCCTGACTTTC. This translates into CASSWAVFSGANVLTF.

The rearrangement links TRBV28 to TRBJ1-1; D gene ambiguous. The CDR3 runs 12 residues. Germline V gives CDR1 MDHEN, CDR2 SYDVKM. V lost 6 bases, J lost 7 bases, and 12 bases lay in between. CDR3 sequence reads: CASRDTVSEAFF. DNA of the CDR3: TGTGCCAGCAGGGATACAGTGAGTGAAGCTTTCTTT.

For this clone: The same CDR3 arises from other DNA sequences in this sample as well. V is TRBV5-1 and J is TRBJ2-5; D unresolved. With 2 bases removed from V and 3 bases from J, the gap between germline ends came to 8 bases. The CDR3 covers 13 residues. The germline V gene encodes CDR1 SGHRS and CDR2 YFSETQ. For the CDR3, the DNA is TGCGCCAGCAGCTTTGGTGGGGAAGAGACCCAGTACTTC. Translating it yields CASSFGGEETQYF.

Turning to this clone: The sample has other DNA sequences that encode this CDR3 too. The gene calls are TRBV11-2 and TRBJ2-5; D is tentatively TRBD1 or TRBD2 (5 bases each). The CDR3 extends over 13 amino acids. Deletions cut 3 bases from V and 5 bases from J, with 10 bases between. Germline V CDR1 and CDR2: SGHAT, FQNNGV. The CDR3 protein is CASSFWGGETQYF. The CDR3 DNA is TGTGCCAGCAGCTTCTGGGGCGGGGAGACCCAGTACTTC. Full variable domain (missing parts from reference TRBV11-2 and TRBJ2-5): EAGVAQSPRYKIIEKRQSVAFWCNPISGHATLYWYQQILGQGPKLLIQFQNNGVVDDSQLPKDRFSAERLKGVDSTLKIQPAKLEDSAVYLCASSFWGGETQYFGPGTRLLVL.

The chain joins TRBV7-2 to TRBJ2-2, with a tentative D call TRBD2 (5 bases). Looked up from germline, CDR1 is SGHTA and CDR2 is FQGNSA. Trimming left V 6 bases short and J 4 bases short, with 15 bases between. The CDR3 spans 15 residues. CDR3 sequence reads: CASSLYPRGTGELFF. CDR3 nucleotide sequence: TGTGCCAGCAGTCTATATCCCCGGGGCACCGGGGAGCTGTTTTTT.

The V and J genes are TRBV5-1 and TRBJ1-4; D may be TRBD1 (6 bases). The V end was cut by 0 bases, the J end by 0 bases, with 9 bases between. Germline loops: CDR1 SGHRS, CDR2 YFSETQ. CDR3 length: 16 amino acids. Here the CDR3 DNA reads TGCGCCAGCAGCTTGGCGACAGGTGCAACTAATGAAAAACTGTTTTTT. Translation gives CASSLATGATNEKLFF.

The chain employs TRBV10-3 and TRBJ1-3; D gene ambiguous. This CDR3 has 15 residues. Between the trimmed V and J ends, which lost 2 bases and 0 bases, there was a span of 8 bases. CDR1 is ENHRY and CDR2 is SYGVKD in the germline V gene. In DNA, the CDR3 is TGTGCCATCAGTGAGGGTGGGAACTCTGGAAACACCATATATTTT. Translated: CAISEGGNSGNTIYF.

The chain has TRBV4-1 and TRBJ1-1; the D gene is possibly TRBD1 (6 bases). The germline V gene encodes CDR1 MGHRA and CDR2 YSYEKL. The CDR3 has 14 amino acids. V lost 4 bases and J lost 5, with 14 bases in between. The CDR3 region is CASSPRGEGTEAFF. CDR3 in DNA: TGCGCCAGCAGCCCCAGGGGCGAAGGGACTGAAGCTTTCTTT.

V usage is TRBV5-8 and J usage is TRBJ2-6, with a possible D match to TRBD2 (5 bases). This CDR3 has 15 amino acids. The V gene's germline CDR1 is SGHTS and CDR2 YDEGEE. V lost 2 bases and J lost 4, with 10 bases in between. The CDR3 sequence: CASSLRGPGANVLTF. Written as DNA, the CDR3 is TGTGCCAGCAGCTTACGGGGTCCAGGGGCCAACGTCCTGACTTTC.